The next 25 T cell receptor beta chains were all read from a single sample in a study of graft-versus-host responses after intestinal transplantation. Researchers processed graft tissue to release intraepithelial and lamina propria lymphocytes. Sequencing used immunoSEQ multiplex PCR; TCRdb keeps in-frame clones, though not all of them. The repertoire holds about 37,000 clones, with 75% to 90% as singletons. Sequenced here: ileum tissue, sampled 200 to 210 days after intestinal transplant. Receptors originate from a human patient who received an intestinal transplant, so some T cells may come from the graft donor.

This rearrangement joins TRBV27 to TRBJ2-5; D gene uncertain. The last part of the DNA fits TRBJ2-7 better; the J call may be wrong. The CDR3 totals 14 residues. Germline V lookup: CDR1 MNHEY, CDR2 SMNVEV (reference sequence). CDR3 nucleotide sequence: TGTGCCAGCGGTCTTAGGGCACTTTTCTCCGAGCAGTACTTC. Its translation is CASGLRALFSEQYF.

This clone appeared a few times. The V and J genes are TRBV10-3 and TRBJ2-1; D may match TRBD1 or TRBD2 (5 bases each). V was pared by 2 bases and J by 1 base, with 9 bases between. This CDR3 spans 15 amino acids. CDR1 ENHRY and CDR2 SYGVKD come from the germline V gene. CDR3 bases: TGTGCCATCAGTGAGCAATGGGGGTCCTACAATGAGCAGTTCTTC. Translation gives CAISEQWGSYNEQFF.

This chain joins TRBV28 and TRBJ1-2; D is ambiguous. Trimming removed 5 bases at V and 7 bases at J, with 17 bases between. Germline assignment: CDR1 MDHEN and CDR2 SYDVKM. The CDR3 covers 14 residues. The CDR3 loop is CASSRLYSKSGYTF. The CDR3 DNA reads TGTGCCAGCAGTCGTTTGTATTCCAAGAGTGGCTACACCTTC.

The chain joins TRBV10-2 to TRBJ1-4; a possible D gene is TRBD1 (6 bases). Looked up from germline, CDR1 is WSHSY and CDR2 is SAAADI. The CDR3 has 14 amino acids. V gave up 4 bases and J gave up 8 bases, with 14 bases separating them. The CDR3 reads CASSGNRAGEKLFF. The CDR3 DNA sequence: TGCGCCAGCAGTGGGAACAGGGCTGGGGAAAAACTGTTTTTT.

In this sample, this clone turned up once. CDR3 sequence (DNA): TGTGCCAGCGAACAGATAAACAATGAGCAGTTCTTC. This sequence encodes CASEQINNEQFF. The rearrangement links TRBV9 to TRBJ2-1; D is ambiguous. This CDR3 spans 12 amino acids. V was trimmed by 7 bases and J by 5 bases, leaving 10 bases between them. The V gene's germline CDR1 is SGDLS and CDR2 YYNGEE.

The genes are TRBV6-1 and TRBJ2-2; 7 bases map to TRBD2. CDR1 and CDR2 from the germline V gene are MNHNS and SASEGT. This CDR3 contains 14 residues. V was clipped by 7 bases and J by 3 bases; unmatched bases: 5. This CDR3 is CASIWGGYTGELFF. Here the CDR3 DNA reads TGTGCCAGCATCTGGGGGGGTTACACCGGGGAGCTGTTTTTT.

This clone is medium-sized in the sample. The chain uses TRBV1 and TRBJ2-7; the D call in the table, TRBD2, was not verified against the DNA. TRBV1 is classified as a pseudogene. The CDR3 runs 15 residues. The CDR3 sequence: CTSSQDARGIHEQYF. CDR3 coding DNA: TGCACCAGCAGCCAAGACGCCCGGGGTATTCACGAGCAGTACTTC.

The chain links TRBV4-1 to TRBJ1-1; no reliable D call. Trimming took off 1 base at V and 1 base at J, with 10 bases between the two ends. This CDR3 is built from 15 residues. From germline, CDR1 is MGHRA and CDR2 YSYEKL. The CDR3 nucleotides are TGCGCCAGCAGCCAAGGTTCCCGGGGGAACACTGAAGCTTTCTTT. Translating gives CASSQGSRGNTEAFF.

The V call is TRBV28, the J call TRBJ1-5; D perhaps matches TRBD1 (5 bases). Germline V gives CDR1 MDHEN, CDR2 SYDVKM. The CDR3 is 15 amino acids. V lost 6 bases and J lost 3, with 15 bases in between. CDR3 sequence (DNA): TGTGCCAGCAGGACAGATTTTTATCACAATCAGCCCCAGCATTTT. This encodes CASRTDFYHNQPQHF.

A few counts support this clone. The V and J genes are TRBV28 and TRBJ1-3; D gene uncertain. V dropped 4 bases and J dropped 0 bases, with 10 bases sitting between them. This CDR3 has 15 residues. Germline CDR1 reads MDHEN; CDR2 reads SYDVKM. The CDR3 sequence is CASSSFSASGNTIYF. The CDR3 nucleotides read TGTGCCAGCAGTTCTTTCTCCGCCTCTGGAAACACCATATATTTT.

This chain uses TRBV5-1 with TRBJ2-1, with 12 bases identical to TRBD2. Germline V lookup: CDR1 SGHRS, CDR2 YFSETQ. CDR3 length: 15 residues. The V gene end was trimmed by 4 bases and the J gene end by 10 bases; junction bases not matched to a gene: 9. CDR3: CASSPRLAGAQEQFF. CDR3 nucleotides: TGCGCCAGCAGCCCTAGACTAGCGGGGGCCCAAGAGCAGTTCTTC.

The genes are TRBV5-6 and TRBJ2-2; 7 positions match TRBD2. Germline CDR1 is SGHDT and CDR2 is YYEEEE. This CDR3 has 16 amino acids. V gave up 4 bases and J gave up 5 bases; unmatched junction bases: 11. The CDR3 region has the DNA TGTGCCAGCAGCCCCTCAACCAAGCGGGATACCGGGGAGCTGTTTTTT. Protein sequence: CASSPSTKRDTGELFF. The full variable domain, in which reference TRBV5-6 and TRBJ2-2 provide the parts outside the CDR3, is DAGVTQSPTHLIKTRGQQVTLRCSPKSGHDTVSWYQQALGQGPQFIFQYYEEEERQRGNFPDRFSGHQFPNYSSELNVNALLLGDSALYLCASSPSTKRDTGELFFGEGSRLTVL.

CDR3: CASSKGRDGGYTF. The CDR3 DNA follows: TGTGCCAGCAGCAAGGGACGGGATGGAGGCTACACCTTC. V is TRBV5-6 and J is TRBJ1-2; a weak D match, TRBD1 (5 bases). Germline CDR1 and CDR2: SGHDT and YYEEEE. The CDR3 is 13 residues long. Deletions cut 4 bases from V and 8 bases from J, with 15 bases between.

V usage is TRBV28 and J usage is TRBJ2-2; TRBD2 agrees at 15 bases. Germline V lookup: CDR1 MDHEN, CDR2 SYDVKM. Germline trimming cut 3 bases from V and 6 bases from J; bases unmatched to any gene: 14. This CDR3 contains 20 residues. The CDR3 DNA sequence: TGTGCCAGCAGTTTCACACTCGCGGGACTAGCGGGGGGCCCGCCCGGGGAGCTGTTTTTT. Translating gives CASSFTLAGLAGGPPGELFF.

The chain is built from TRBV27 and TRBJ1-5; D is uncertain. Germline loops: CDR1 MNHEY, CDR2 SMNVEV (reference sequence). This CDR3 is built from 16 residues. The germline V and J ends were trimmed by 5 bases and 4 bases, with 18 bases remaining between them. The CDR3 spells CASSPLDGFFNQPQHF. The CDR3 nucleotides read TGTGCCAGCAGTCCATTGGACGGTTTTTTTAATCAGCCCCAGCATTTT.

This chain joins TRBV6-1 and TRBJ2-1, with TRBD2 identical over 12 bases. Germline V lookup: CDR1 MNHNS, CDR2 SASEGT. The CDR3 totals 13 residues. Trimming cost V 6 bases and J 8 bases; bases outside gene matches: 2. CDR3 in amino acids: CASRTSGGHEQFF. The CDR3 nucleotides read TGTGCCAGCAGGACTAGCGGGGGCCATGAGCAGTTCTTC.

The rearrangement joins TRBV5-4 to TRBJ2-3, with 10 bases that match TRBD2. The germline V gene encodes CDR1 SGHNT and CDR2 YYREEE (reference sequence). Trimming cost V 6 bases and J 4 bases; bases outside gene matches: 5. This CDR3 has 14 amino acids. The CDR3 sequence: CASNQAGGADTQYF. The CDR3 nucleotides read TGTGCCAGCAACCAAGCGGGGGGGGCAGATACGCAGTATTTT.

J is TRBJ2-7 and V is TRBV5-1; the D is unclear. The CDR3 has 13 residues. Looked up from germline, CDR1 is SGHRS and CDR2 is YFSETQ. V lost 1 base and J 0 bases, leaving 5 bases between the germline ends. The CDR3 DNA reads TGCGCCAGCAGCTTGCTGAGCTCCTACGAGCAGTACTTC. It translates to CASSLLSSYEQYF.

V is TRBV2 and J is TRBJ2-5, with D possibly being TRBD1 (5 bases). This CDR3 is 15 amino acids long. V was cut by 4 bases and J by 4 bases, with 16 bases left in between. The germline V gene has CDR1 SNHLY and CDR2 FYNNEI. CDR3 bases: TGTGCCAGCAGTGGACAGTTGGGCGCTGGAGAGACCCAGTACTTC. Its protein is CASSGQLGAGETQYF.

The rearrangement links TRBV11-2 to TRBJ2-7; D possibly corresponds to TRBD1 (5 bases). The CDR3 runs 12 residues. Per germline, CDR1 SGHAT and CDR2 FQNNGV. V shed 3 bases and J shed 6 bases, with 9 bases lying between them. The CDR3 nucleotides read TGTGCCAGCAGCTTCACAGGTTCCGAGCAGTACTTC. Its protein is CASSFTGSEQYF.

This chain joins TRBV19 and TRBJ1-1; D is possibly TRBD1 (5 bases). CDR3 length equals 13 residues. CDR1 is LNHDA, CDR2 SQIVND, per germline (reference sequence). V lost 11 bases to trimming and J lost 5 bases, with 18 bases between them. CDR3 amino acids: CALKPRTGTEAFF. CDR3 nucleotide sequence: TGTGCCCTAAAACCCAGAACAGGAACTGAAGCTTTCTTT. The full variable domain, with the rest looked up from reference TRBV19 and TRBJ1-1, is DGGITQSPKYLFRKEGQNVTLSCEQNLNHDAMYWYRQDPGQGLRLIYYSQIVNDFQKGDIAEGYSVSREKKESFPLTVTSAQKNPTAFYLCALKPRTGTEAFFGQGTRLTVV.

The V and J genes are TRBV4-2 and TRBJ1-1; D is possibly TRBD1 (5 bases). Looked up from germline, CDR1 is LGHNA and CDR2 is YNFKEQ. Trimming took off 4 bases at V and 5 bases at J, with 23 bases between the two ends. The CDR3 totals 17 residues. The CDR3 coding sequence is TGTGCCAGCAGCCCCGGCGGACTGGGGGTCCGTGAGACTGAAGCTTTCTTT. Its translation is CASSPGGLGVRETEAFF.

The chain couples TRBV2 to TRBJ1-4; D unclear. The CDR3 contains 14 residues. Trimming shortened V by 4 bases and J by 0 bases, and 6 bases separated the two germline ends. Germline CDR1 and CDR2: SNHLY and FYNNEI. The CDR3 DNA follows: TGTGCCAGCAGTGTGCAGCCAACTAATGAAAAACTGTTTTTT. Its protein is CASSVQPTNEKLFF.

The CDR3 region is CSAAWGKAFF. The CDR3 DNA is TGCAGTGCCGCTTGGGGAAAAGCTTTCTTT. The chain combines TRBV20-1 with TRBJ1-1, with D uncertain. Deletions cut 6 bases from V and 9 bases from J, with 11 bases between. Germline lookup yields CDR1 DFQATT and CDR2 SNEGSKA (reference sequence). The CDR3 has 10 residues.

This sequence joins TRBV6-5 and TRBJ1-4; 8 bases fit TRBD1. CDR3 size: 15 residues. J was trimmed by 6 bases and V by 6 bases; bases with no gene match: 9. Germline loops: CDR1 MNHEY, CDR2 SVGAGI. The CDR3: CASRSGQGGDEKLFF. CDR3 in DNA: TGTGCCAGCAGATCCGGACAGGGTGGTGATGAAAAACTGTTTTTT.